These 18 T cell receptor beta chains came from one sample sequenced in a study of molecular identifiers for immune sequencing clone quantification. TCRdb redid the calling of the PCR reads with MiXCR, one entry per CDR3 protein. The table records 490,000 or so distinct CDR3 sequences, around 21% of them present only once. Sequenced material: naive CD8+ T cells from blood, with Jurkat cell RNA spiked in. The sample's subset: FACS-sorted CD8+CD4-CCR7+CD45RA+ naive T cells. These receptors came from a human donor in good health. Some libraries in this study had Jurkat cell RNA spiked in.

This chain links TRBV28 with TRBJ1-5; D is possibly TRBD1 (6 bases). Germline V CDR1 and CDR2: MDHEN, SYDVKM. V dropped 5 bases and J dropped 5 bases, with 25 bases sitting between them. CDR3 length equals 18 residues. CDR3: CASSTPPHRDNQYQPQHF. In nucleotides, the CDR3 is TGTGCCAGCAGTACACCCCCCCACCGGGACAATCAATATCAGCCCCAGCATTTT.

This clonotype has a handful of counts. The chain links TRBV6-1 to TRBJ2-7, with D possibly being TRBD1 (5 bases). The length of the CDR3 is 13 residues. Germline V gives CDR1 MNHNS, CDR2 SASEGT. Deletions cut 7 bases from V and 3 bases from J, with 13 bases between. The DNA of the CDR3 is TGTGCCAGCACTCAATCCCAGGGCTACGAGCAGTACTTC. The encoded protein is CASTQSQGYEQYF.

The genes are TRBV12-3 or TRBV12-4 and TRBJ1-3; 7 nucleotides line up with TRBD1. Trimming at V came to 5 bases and at J to 0 bases, leaving 10 bases not matched to a gene. The CDR3 totals 17 residues. The CDR3 DNA reads as TGTGCCAGCAGTAACCCGCGACAGGGAAGCTCTGGAAACACCATATATTTT. Its translation: CASSNPRQGSSGNTIYF.

A note on this clonotype: The junction differs from germline at one of its ends, possibly a read error. The gene calls are TRBV7-9 and TRBJ1-1; D unclear. Germline CDR1 SEHNR, CDR2 FQNEAQ (reference sequence). CDR3 length: 12 amino acids. CDR3 coding DNA: TGTGCCAGCAGCTACGGAGGTACTGAAGCTTGCTTT. The encoded protein is CASSYGGTEACF.

This clonotype has more than one count but fewer than ten. This chain joins TRBV9 and TRBJ2-7; 9 nucleotides line up with TRBD2. The CDR3 runs 15 residues. The germline V gene encodes CDR1 SGDLS and CDR2 YYNGEE. After removal of 4 bases from V and 3 bases from J, the junction contained 8 bases not matched to a gene. In DNA, the CDR3 is TGTGCCAGCAGCCCCGAGGGCGGGAGGGTCTACGAGCAGTACTTC. Its translation: CASSPEGGRVYEQYF. Full variable domain (missing parts from reference TRBV9 and TRBJ2-7): DSGVTQTPKHLITATGQRVTLRCSPRSGDLSVYWYQQSLDQGLQFLIQYYNGEERAKGNILERFSAQQFPDLHSELNLSSLELGDSALYFCASSPEGGRVYEQYFGPGTRLTVT.

In its sample, this clonotype was seen many times. J is TRBJ2-5 and V is TRBV7-3, with 16 positions matching TRBD2. Losses at the gene ends were 5 bases for V and 3 bases for J; bases not matched to a gene: 9. The germline V gene has CDR1 SGHTA and CDR2 FQGTGA. There are 18 residues in the CDR3. CDR3 residues: CASSTGLAGGPGKETQYF. In nucleotides, the CDR3 is TGTGCCAGCAGCACGGGACTAGCGGGAGGGCCAGGAAAAGAGACCCAGTACTTC.

This clonotype was seen a few times. The chain joins TRBV3-2 to TRBJ2-1; the DNA was not used to check the table's D call, TRBD1. TRBV3-2 counts as a pseudogene. This CDR3 is 12 amino acids long. CDR3 sequence: CASSTPQGGEFF. DNA for the CDR3: TGTGCCAGCAGCACACCTCAGGGCGGTGAGTTCTTC.

In nucleotides, the CDR3 is TGTGCCAGCAGCCCGGAGCCTCTCACCACCGGGGAGCTGTTTTTT. Protein: CASSPEPLTTGELFF. V and J are TRBV5-6 and TRBJ2-2; D gene unclear. The CDR3 consists of 15 residues. Trimming took off 4 bases at V and 4 bases at J, with 14 bases between the two ends. Germline V lookup: CDR1 SGHDT, CDR2 YYEEEE.

The rearrangement links TRBV29-1 to TRBJ2-2; D possibly matches TRBD1 or TRBD2 (5 bases each). The CDR3 loop spans 15 amino acids. CDR1 and CDR2 (germline): SQVTM, ANQGSEA. Trimming left V 3 bases short and J 10 bases short, with 21 bases between. This chain's CDR3 is CSVELGTTVAEELFF. CDR3 coding DNA: TGCAGCGTTGAGTTAGGGACGACCGTCGCCGAGGAGCTGTTTTTT.

This clonotype was observed many times. This sequence joins TRBV6-6 and TRBJ1-1, with D perhaps matching TRBD1 (5 bases). Per the germline V gene, CDR1 is MNHNY and CDR2 is SVGAGI (reference sequence). The germline V and J ends were trimmed by 2 bases and 4 bases, with 14 bases remaining between them. The CDR3 is 15 residues long. The CDR3: CASSYLGPRFTEAFF. The CDR3 nucleotides are TGTGCCAGCAGTTACCTGGGACCGCGTTTCACTGAAGCTTTCTTT.

This clonotype was counted between two and nine times. The chain employs TRBV30 and TRBJ2-5; TRBD1 agrees at 8 bases. Germline loops: CDR1 GTSNPN, CDR2 SVGIG (reference sequence). V shed 5 bases and J 7 bases; nucleotides not matched to a gene: 15. CDR3 size: 15 residues. The CDR3 coding sequence is TGTGCCTGGCTTCACCTACAGGGGGGAGTGGGGACCCAGTACTTC. Amino acid sequence: CAWLHLQGGVGTQYF.

This clonotype was seen only a few times. The chain carries TRBV6-5 and TRBJ2-5, with 10 positions matching TRBD2. Germline CDR1 is MNHEY and CDR2 is SVGAGI. The CDR3 is 15 amino acids. The V and J ends lost 2 bases and 4 bases, in that order; junction bases with no gene match: 4. CDR3 sequence: CASSYVAGGRETQYF. The CDR3 DNA sequence: TGTGCCAGCAGTTACGTAGCGGGAGGCAGAGAGACCCAGTACTTC.

As concerns this clonotype: It differs at one base from a far larger clone, so likely a read error. CDR3 in amino acids: CASSLGIDAFF. CDR3 in DNA: TGTGCCAGCAGCTTAGGGATTGACGCTTTCTTT. The chain joins TRBV7-8 to TRBJ1-1; D remains unclear. Between the trimmed V and J ends, which lost 1 base and 11 bases, there was a span of 8 bases. CDR1 is SGHVS, CDR2 FQNEAQ, per germline. CDR3 size: 11 residues.

The J gene is TRBJ1-1, the V gene TRBV20-1; 9 nucleotides align to TRBD1. The V segment lost 2 bases and the J segment 3 bases; nucleotides outside the gene matches: 16. The V gene's germline CDR1 is DFQATT and CDR2 SNEGSKA (reference sequence). The CDR3 contains 18 residues. In DNA form, the CDR3 reads TGCAGTGCTAGACACGGCGGGGACAGGGATGTGTACGACACTGAAGCTTTCTTT. This codes for CSARHGGDRDVYDTEAFF.

The rearrangement links TRBV6-5 to TRBJ1-1; TRBD1 is a possible D gene (5 bases). The CDR3 loop spans 17 amino acids. Trimming left V 6 bases short and J 6 bases short, with 26 bases between. Per germline, CDR1 MNHEY and CDR2 SVGAGI. The CDR3 spells CASSLRDPMILSAEAFF. The DNA of the CDR3 is TGTGCCAGCAGCCTACGGGACCCAATGATCCTAAGCGCTGAAGCTTTCTTT.

This clonotype has a count of ten or more. The chain recombines TRBV15 with TRBJ1-5, with TRBD1 matching over 11 bases. CDR1 is LNHNV and CDR2 is YYDKDF in the germline V gene (reference sequence). The V and J ends lost 5 bases and 0 bases, in that order; junction bases with no gene match: 9. This CDR3 has 18 amino acids. CDR3 residues: CATSGGQGAVFSNQPQHF. The DNA of the CDR3 is TGTGCCACCAGCGGAGGACAGGGGGCCGTTTTTAGCAATCAGCCCCAGCATTTT. The variable domain in full, with the rest retrieved from reference TRBV15 and TRBJ1-5, is DAMVIQNPRYQVTQFGKPVTLSCSQTLNHNVMYWYQQKSSQAPKLLFHYYDKDFNNEADTPDNFQSRRPNTSFCFLDIRSPGLGDTAMYLCATSGGQGAVFSNQPQHFGDGTRLSIL.

The chain links TRBV19 to TRBJ1-4; D unresolved. Germline loops: CDR1 LNHDA, CDR2 SQIVND (reference sequence). The length of the CDR3 is 15 residues. Trimming cost V 6 bases and J 6 bases, with 17 bases left between them. The CDR3 nucleotides read TGTGCCAGTAGGGAACAGTGGGAGGTGGATGAAAAACTGTTTTTT. It codes for CASREQWEVDEKLFF.

This clonotype was seen at least ten times. The chain links TRBV19 to TRBJ2-7; D might be TRBD1 (5 bases). From germline, CDR1 is LNHDA and CDR2 SQIVND (reference sequence). V lost 3 bases and J lost 2, with 8 bases in between. The CDR3 is made up of 13 amino acids. The CDR3 DNA is TGTGCCAGTAGTATCGACAGAACCTACGAGCAGTACTTC. This translates into CASSIDRTYEQYF.